This T cell receptor (beta chain) originates from a study of blood T cells in healthy people across ages. Details on this clonotype: Its antigen is not known.

Through a sample-barcoded 5' primer and a J-beta primer mix, a second PCR was run for roughly 7 to 12 cycles. MiXCR, applied by TCRdb to the 5' RACE reads, yields one record per CDR3 protein. The data show about 1.4 million distinct CDR3 sequences, 55% to 75% seen once. Germline V gives CDR1 DFQATT, CDR2 SNEGSKA (reference sequence). With 3 bases removed from V and 10 bases from J, the gap between germline ends came to 13 bases. The CDR3 consists of 12 residues. The study's findings and limits: Age showed a roughly linear inverse relationship with TCR beta diversity per million T cells. Possibly, changes in expanded clonotypes were confounded because donor CMV status was unknown.

Source material: blood. This sequence originates from a man in his late teens or twenties in good health. The chain links TRBV20-1 to TRBJ2-1; D gene unclear. CDR3 sequence: CSASALRREQFF. The CDR3 DNA reads as TGCAGTGCTAGTGCGCTTCGTAGGGAGCAGTTCTTC.